What follows is one TCR beta chain and its context. This sample is part of a study of patients and donors after allogeneic stem cell transplantation. TCRdb re-derived calls from the RT-PCR reads in MiXCR, one entry per CDR3 protein. The sample gives 150,000 or so distinct CDR3 sequences, approximately 24% of which show up once; roughly 26% is in the top ten. There are 14 residues in the CDR3. V was trimmed by 1 base and J by 2 bases, leaving 5 bases between them. Per germline, CDR1 KGHSH and CDR2 LQKENI. The sequence came from a human donor who was either an allogeneic HSCT recipient or a stem cell or donor lymphocyte infusion donor (not recorded which). It is not recorded whose cells these are; they may come from a transplant donor. The sample consisted of blood, either unsorted or a sorted T cell fraction (not recorded which). The rearrangement joins TRBV18 to TRBJ1-4; D gene ambiguous. The chain's CDR3 is CASSPQSTNEKLFF. In DNA, the CDR3 is TGTGCCAGCTCACCACAGTCTACTAATGAAAAACTGTTTTTT.